Below are 25 T cell receptor beta chains sequenced from a single sample in a study of T cells in tuberculosis. TCRdb's table, derived via immunoSEQ multiplex PCR, lists solely in-frame clones and lacks some. The table shows more than 30,000 clones, with approximately 94% occurring only once. Sequencing was performed on PBMCs. These receptors came from a donor under 30 with latent tuberculosis or without tuberculosis infection.

In DNA, the CDR3 is TGTGCCAGCAGGAGGACAGAAACTTATGGCTACACCTTC. Its translation: CASRRTETYGYTF. This chain uses TRBV6-5 with TRBJ1-2, with D possibly being TRBD1 (6 bases). V gave up 6 bases and J gave up 5 bases, with 13 bases separating them. The CDR3 is made up of 13 amino acids. Germline V lookup: CDR1 MNHEY, CDR2 SVGAGI.

The chain uses TRBV4-3 and TRBJ2-1; 9 positions match TRBD2. J lost 7 bases, V lost 1 base, and 8 bases had no gene match. This CDR3 contains 16 residues. Looked up from germline, CDR1 is LGHNA and CDR2 is YSLEER. The CDR3 loop is CASSQGYSGRLNEQFF. The CDR3 nucleotides are TGCGCCAGCAGCCAAGGGTATAGCGGGAGATTGAATGAGCAGTTCTTC.

The chain couples TRBV19 to TRBJ2-1; a weak D match, TRBD2 (6 bases). Trimming left V 6 bases short and J 8 bases short, with 14 bases between. Germline V gene lookup returns CDR1 LNHDA and CDR2 SQIVND (reference sequence). The CDR3 is made up of 13 amino acids. The CDR3 protein is CASSLSRGDEQFF. The CDR3 DNA sequence: TGTGCCAGTAGCCTGTCACGCGGGGATGAGCAGTTCTTC. Drawing the rest from reference TRBV19 and TRBJ2-1, the complete variable domain is DGGITQSPKYLFRKEGQNVTLSCEQNLNHDAMYWYRQDPGQGLRLIYYSQIVNDFQKGDIAEGYSVSREKKESFPLTVTSAQKNPTAFYLCASSLSRGDEQFFGPGTRLTVL.

The rearrangement links TRBV4-1 to TRBJ2-1, with 10 nucleotides matching TRBD2. Losses at the gene ends were 5 bases for V and 10 bases for J; bases not matched to a gene: 8. Germline V lookup: CDR1 MGHRA, CDR2 YSYEKL. The CDR3 has 14 amino acids. This chain's CDR3 is CASSLQREGREQFF. The CDR3 bases are TGCGCCAGCAGCTTACAGCGGGAGGGCCGAGAGCAGTTCTTC.

This clone has just one count. The chain is built from TRBV19 and TRBJ2-3; 9 bases align to TRBD1. The CDR3 spans 14 residues. Germline V gene sequence: CDR1 LNHDA, CDR2 SQIVND (reference sequence). Unmatched junction bases numbered 5, after V lost 4 bases and J lost 6 bases. The CDR3 DNA is TGTGCCAGTAGTACACAGGGGGCGCTGGATACGCAGTATTTT. Translated: CASSTQGALDTQYF.

This chain joins TRBV27 and TRBJ2-3; TRBD2 aligns across 12 bases. The CDR3 runs to 17 residues. V shed 3 bases, J shed 6 bases, and the junction held 10 bases outside the gene matches. In germline, CDR1 is MNHEY, CDR2 SMNVEV (reference sequence). The CDR3 here is CASSFRTSGISGDTQYF. CDR3 DNA sequence: TGTGCCAGCAGTTTCAGGACTAGCGGGATCTCGGGGGATACGCAGTATTTT.

In its sample, this clone was seen once. The chain has TRBV5-4 and TRBJ2-7; 8 nucleotides align to TRBD1. Unmatched junction bases numbered 9, after V lost 3 bases and J lost 4 bases. The CDR3 is made up of 15 amino acids. CDR1 SGHNT and CDR2 YYREEE come from the germline V gene (reference sequence). CDR3 sequence reads: CASSYGTGKEYEQYF. The CDR3, as DNA: TGTGCCAGCAGCTACGGGACAGGTAAAGAATACGAGCAGTACTTC.

The chain is built from TRBV19 and TRBJ2-1, with TRBD2 identical over 9 bases. The length of the CDR3 is 15 residues. Germline CDR1 reads LNHDA; CDR2 reads SQIVND (reference sequence). Losses at the gene ends were 4 bases for V and 5 bases for J; bases not matched to a gene: 6. CDR3 region: CASSRPSGNDNEQFF. The CDR3 coding sequence is TGTGCCAGTAGTAGGCCTAGCGGGAACGACAATGAGCAGTTCTTC.

This CDR3 reads CASSYTSGSYEQYF. The CDR3 DNA sequence: TGCGCCAGCAGCTATACTAGCGGGAGCTACGAGCAGTACTTC. The chain couples TRBV5-1 to TRBJ2-7; TRBD2 matches 11 bases. V lost 3 bases, J lost 3 bases, and 2 bases stayed unmatched. There are 14 residues in the CDR3. Germline values: CDR1 SGHRS, CDR2 YFSETQ.

This chain uses TRBV27 with TRBJ1-2, with 9 bases fitting TRBD1. The ends lost 8 bases at V and 7 bases at J; junction bases unmatched: 2. CDR1 is MNHEY and CDR2 is SMNVEV in the germline V gene (reference sequence). The CDR3 consists of 11 residues. CDR3 residues: CASGTGSGYTF. CDR3 nucleotides: TGTGCCAGCGGGACAGGGTCTGGCTACACCTTC.

The rearrangement joins TRBV27 to TRBJ2-5; 9 bases fit TRBD1. The CDR3 runs 16 residues. CDR1 MNHEY and CDR2 SMNVEV come from the germline V gene (reference sequence). J was trimmed by 4 bases and V by 5 bases; bases with no gene match: 11. This CDR3 reads CASSRRTGDRGETQYF. The CDR3 DNA follows: TGTGCCAGCAGTCGTCGGACAGGGGACCGTGGAGAGACCCAGTACTTC.

The chain links TRBV2 to TRBJ2-7, with 7 bases fitting TRBD1. CDR3 length: 14 amino acids. V lost 6 bases to trimming and J lost 3 bases; unmatched junction nucleotides: 8. Germline V gives CDR1 SNHLY, CDR2 FYNNEI. CDR3: CASRDWTGIYEQYF. The CDR3 region has the DNA TGTGCCAGCAGAGACTGGACAGGAATCTACGAGCAGTACTTC.

J is TRBJ1-2 and V is TRBV5-1; D is undetermined. This CDR3 spans 13 amino acids. The V gene's germline CDR1 is SGHRS and CDR2 YFSETQ. V dropped 4 bases and J dropped 6 bases, with 13 bases sitting between them. CDR3 amino acids: CASSREGVDGYTF. As DNA, the CDR3 is TGCGCCAGCAGCCGGGAGGGAGTGGATGGCTACACCTTC.

This sequence joins TRBV15 and TRBJ2-1; D may be TRBD1 (7 bases). The germline V and J ends were trimmed by 7 bases and 0 bases, with 19 bases remaining between them. Germline V gene sequence: CDR1 LNHNV, CDR2 YYDKDF (reference sequence). CDR3 length: 17 amino acids. The CDR3 DNA reads TGTGCCACCACCCCGGGGCAGGGGGGACCCTCCTACAATGAGCAGTTCTTC. As protein: CATTPGQGGPSYNEQFF.

The rearrangement joins TRBV5-1 to TRBJ2-1; 7 bases map to TRBD2. Germline CDR1 and CDR2: SGHRS and YFSETQ. This CDR3 region has 14 residues. The trim removed 0 bases at V and 8 bases at J, leaving 5 bases unmatched. The CDR3 DNA is TGCGCCAGCAGCTTGGCAAGGGGAGGGGATGAGCAGTTCTTC. Translation: CASSLARGGDEQFF.

V is TRBV30 and J is TRBJ1-2; a possible D gene is TRBD1 (5 bases). In germline, CDR1 is GTSNPN, CDR2 SVGIG (reference sequence). This CDR3 is built from 13 residues. V lost 3 bases, J lost 3 bases, and 11 bases lay in between. The CDR3 DNA follows: TGTGCCTGGAGGGGACTGGACCACTATGGCTACACCTTC. Translation gives CAWRGLDHYGYTF.

The chain uses TRBV5-4 and TRBJ2-7; tentatively, D is TRBD2 (5 bases). The ends were cut back, 0 bases at V and 1 base at J, with 8 bases in the middle. CDR1 is SGHNT, CDR2 YYREEE, per germline (reference sequence). The CDR3 is 14 residues long. CDR3: CASSLERGSYEQYF. In DNA form, the CDR3 reads TGTGCCAGCAGCTTGGAACGGGGTTCCTACGAGCAGTACTTC.

The gene calls are TRBV18 and TRBJ1-4, with a possible D match to TRBD1 (6 bases). Germline CDR1 reads KGHSH; CDR2 reads LQKENI. The V end lost 2 bases, the J end lost 0 bases, and 7 bases lay between the germline ends. The CDR3 is 15 residues long. The CDR3 here is CASSPGQTTNEKLFF. CDR3 sequence (DNA): TGTGCCAGCTCACCAGGACAGACAACTAATGAAAAACTGTTTTTT. Drawing the rest from reference TRBV18 and TRBJ1-4, the complete variable domain is NAGVMQNPRHLVRRRGQEARLRCSPMKGHSHVYWYRQLPEEGLKFMVYLQKENIIDESGMPKERFSAEFPKEGPSILRIQQVVRGDSAAYFCASSPGQTTNEKLFFGSGTQLSVL.

As regards this clone: One end of the junction fails to match germline, which may point to a read error. V usage is TRBV2 and J usage is TRBJ2-2; D is unresolved. This CDR3 has 14 amino acids. The germline V gene encodes CDR1 SNHLY and CDR2 FYNNEI. This CDR3 reads CAGRIQMNTGELFF. The DNA of the CDR3 is TGTGCCGGCAGGATCCAGATGAACACCGGGGAGCTGTTTTTT.

The CDR3 DNA reads as TGTGCCAGCAGCTTAGGACTAGCGGGAGAAGAGACCCAGTACTTC. Translation: CASSLGLAGEETQYF. The chain joins TRBV7-2 to TRBJ2-5; TRBD2 matches at 12 bases. This CDR3 contains 15 residues. V lost 1 base and J lost 3; bases outside the gene matches: 0. CDR1 and CDR2 (germline): SGHTA, FQGNSA.

V and J are TRBV18 and TRBJ2-1; 9 nucleotides agree with TRBD1. Germline trimming cut 2 bases from V and 6 bases from J; bases unmatched to any gene: 2. Germline-derived CDR1 and CDR2 are KGHSH and LQKENI. The CDR3 sequence is 14 residues long. CDR3 amino acids: CASSPGQGPNEQFF. The CDR3 DNA follows: TGTGCCAGCTCACCAGGACAGGGGCCCAATGAGCAGTTCTTC.

This sequence joins TRBV19 and TRBJ1-2; TRBD1 matches 7 bases. The CDR3 loop spans 14 amino acids. V was pared by 2 bases and J by 4 bases, with 4 bases of the junction left unmatched. The germline V gene has CDR1 LNHDA and CDR2 SQIVND (reference sequence). The CDR3 here is CASSIRDSSYGYTF. The DNA for the CDR3 is TGTGCCAGTAGTATACGGGACAGTTCCTATGGCTACACCTTC.

This clone was seen once. The chain links TRBV21-1 to TRBJ2-3; no DNA check was done on the table's D call, TRBD2. TRBV21-1 corresponds to a pseudogene. The CDR3 consists of 14 residues. CDR3 bases: TGTGCCAGCAGGGTGGTTGTAGGCACAGATACGCAGTATTTT. Translating it yields CASRVVVGTDTQYF.

The chain uses TRBV5-1 and TRBJ2-7, with 9 positions matching TRBD1. V gave up 7 bases and J gave up 3 bases; unmatched junction bases: 11. This CDR3 region has 15 residues. Germline V gene data show CDR1 as SGHRS and CDR2 as YFSETQ. This CDR3 is CASVSGTGTGYEQYF. The DNA of the CDR3 is TGCGCCAGCGTATCAGGGACAGGGACGGGCTACGAGCAGTACTTC.

V is TRBV10-2 and J is TRBJ1-2; D not resolved. From germline, CDR1 is WSHSY and CDR2 SAAADI. Trimming took off 3 bases at V and 0 bases at J, with 11 bases between the two ends. The CDR3 is made up of 15 amino acids. The CDR3, as DNA: TGCGCCAGCAGTGATTTGGCGGAAACTAACTATGGCTACACCTTC. Its protein is CASSDLAETNYGYTF.